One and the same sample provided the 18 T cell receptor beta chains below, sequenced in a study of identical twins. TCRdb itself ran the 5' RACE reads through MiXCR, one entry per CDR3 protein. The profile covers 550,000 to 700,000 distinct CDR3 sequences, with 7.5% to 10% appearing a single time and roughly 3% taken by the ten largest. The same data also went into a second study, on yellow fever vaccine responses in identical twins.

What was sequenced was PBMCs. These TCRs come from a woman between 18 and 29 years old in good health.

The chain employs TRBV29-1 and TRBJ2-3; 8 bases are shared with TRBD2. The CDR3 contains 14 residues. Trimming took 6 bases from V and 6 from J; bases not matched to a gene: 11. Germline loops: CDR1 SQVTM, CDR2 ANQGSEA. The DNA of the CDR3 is TGCAGCGTGGACAGAGCGGGGGTCTGGGATACGCAGTATTTT. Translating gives CSVDRAGVWDTQYF.

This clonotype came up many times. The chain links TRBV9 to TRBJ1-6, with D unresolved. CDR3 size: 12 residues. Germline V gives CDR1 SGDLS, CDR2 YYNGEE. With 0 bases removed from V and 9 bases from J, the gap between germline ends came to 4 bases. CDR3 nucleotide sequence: TGTGCCAGCAGCGTAGGGCCTTCACCCCTCCACTTT. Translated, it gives CASSVGPSPLHF. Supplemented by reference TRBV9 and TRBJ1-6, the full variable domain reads DSGVTQTPKHLITATGQRVTLRCSPRSGDLSVYWYQQSLDQGLQFLIQYYNGEERAKGNILERFSAQQFPDLHSELNLSSLELGDSALYFCASSVGPSPLHFGNGTRLTVT.

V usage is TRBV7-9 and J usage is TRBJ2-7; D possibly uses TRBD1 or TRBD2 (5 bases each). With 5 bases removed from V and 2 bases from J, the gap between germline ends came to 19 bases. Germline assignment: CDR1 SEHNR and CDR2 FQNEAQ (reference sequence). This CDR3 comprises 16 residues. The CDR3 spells CASSPRGDGTAYEQYF. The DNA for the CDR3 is TGTGCCAGCAGCCCCAGAGGGGACGGCACCGCCTACGAGCAGTACTTC.

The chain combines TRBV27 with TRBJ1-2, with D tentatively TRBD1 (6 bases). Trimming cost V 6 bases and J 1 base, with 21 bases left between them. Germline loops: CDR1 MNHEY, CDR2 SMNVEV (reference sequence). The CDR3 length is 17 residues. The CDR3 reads CASSLRGGAPGNYGYTF. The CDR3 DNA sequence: TGTGCCAGCAGCCTGAGGGGGGGCGCGCCGGGTAACTATGGCTACACCTTC.

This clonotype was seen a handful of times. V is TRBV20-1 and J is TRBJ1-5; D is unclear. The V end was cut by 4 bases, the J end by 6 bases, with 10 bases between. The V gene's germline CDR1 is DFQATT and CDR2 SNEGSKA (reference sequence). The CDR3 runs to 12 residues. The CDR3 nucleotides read TGCAGTGCTATAGATCGCACTCAGCCCCAGCATTTT. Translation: CSAIDRTQPQHF.

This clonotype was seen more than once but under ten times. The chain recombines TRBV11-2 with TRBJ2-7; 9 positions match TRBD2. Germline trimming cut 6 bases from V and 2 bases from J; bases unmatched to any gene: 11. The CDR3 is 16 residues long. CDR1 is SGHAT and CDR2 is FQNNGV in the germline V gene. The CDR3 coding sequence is TGTGCCAGCAGAAAGAAGCGGGGGGAAACCCCCTACGAGCAGTACTTC. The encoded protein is CASRKKRGETPYEQYF.

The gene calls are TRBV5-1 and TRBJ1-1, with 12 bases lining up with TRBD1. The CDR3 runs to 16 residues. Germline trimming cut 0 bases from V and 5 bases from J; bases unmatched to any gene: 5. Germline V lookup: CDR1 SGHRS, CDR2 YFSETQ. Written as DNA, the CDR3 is TGCGCCAGCAGCTTGGCCGGGACAGGGGGCTCTACTGAAGCTTTCTTT. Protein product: CASSLAGTGGSTEAFF.

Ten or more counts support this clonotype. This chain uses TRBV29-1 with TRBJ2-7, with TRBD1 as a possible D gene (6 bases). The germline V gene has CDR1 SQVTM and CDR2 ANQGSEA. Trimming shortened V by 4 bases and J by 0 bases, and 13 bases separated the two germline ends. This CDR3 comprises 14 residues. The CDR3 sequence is CSVGGHSSSYEQYF. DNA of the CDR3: TGCAGCGTTGGGGGGCATTCGTCCTCCTACGAGCAGTACTTC.

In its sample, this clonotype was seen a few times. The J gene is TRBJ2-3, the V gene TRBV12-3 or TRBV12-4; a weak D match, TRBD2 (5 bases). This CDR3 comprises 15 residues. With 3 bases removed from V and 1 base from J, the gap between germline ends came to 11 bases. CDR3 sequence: CASSLYGVGTDTQYF. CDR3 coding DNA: TGTGCCAGCAGTTTGTACGGGGTGGGCACAGATACGCAGTATTTT.

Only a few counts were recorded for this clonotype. The CDR3 region has the DNA TGCGCCAGCAGCCAACAAACAGGGGACAGGGGGTCCGGGACCCAGTACTTC. It encodes CASSQQTGDRGSGTQYF. J is TRBJ2-5 and V is TRBV4-1, with 11 positions matching TRBD1. The CDR3 runs to 17 residues. V dropped 2 bases and J dropped 7; count of bases not matched to a gene: 12. Germline CDR1 reads MGHRA; CDR2 reads YSYEKL.

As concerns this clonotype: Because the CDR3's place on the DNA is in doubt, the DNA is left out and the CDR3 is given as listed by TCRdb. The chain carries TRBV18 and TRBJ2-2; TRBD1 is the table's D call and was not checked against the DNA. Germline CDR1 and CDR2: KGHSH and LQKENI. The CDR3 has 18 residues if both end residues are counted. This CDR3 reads CASSPPGRGSNTGELFFF.

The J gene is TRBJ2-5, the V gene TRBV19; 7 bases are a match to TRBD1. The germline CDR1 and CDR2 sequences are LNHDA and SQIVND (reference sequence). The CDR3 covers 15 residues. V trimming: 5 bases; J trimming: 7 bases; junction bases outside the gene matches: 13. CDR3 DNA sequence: TGTGCCAGTAGTCCCAGGACAGGACCCGAACGGACCCAGTACTTC. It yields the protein CASSPRTGPERTQYF.

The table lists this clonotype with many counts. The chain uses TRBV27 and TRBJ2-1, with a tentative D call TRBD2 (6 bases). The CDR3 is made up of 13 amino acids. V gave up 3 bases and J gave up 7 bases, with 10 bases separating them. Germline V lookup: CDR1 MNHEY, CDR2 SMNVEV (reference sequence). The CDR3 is CASSFGSSNEQFF. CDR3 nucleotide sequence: TGTGCCAGCAGTTTCGGGAGCTCTAATGAGCAGTTCTTC.

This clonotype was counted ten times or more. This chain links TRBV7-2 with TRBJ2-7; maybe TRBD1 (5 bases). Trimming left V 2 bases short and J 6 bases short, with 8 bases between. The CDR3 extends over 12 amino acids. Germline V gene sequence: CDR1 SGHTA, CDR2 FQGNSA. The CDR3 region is CASSLSGIEQYF. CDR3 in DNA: TGTGCCAGCAGCTTATCAGGGATCGAGCAGTACTTC.

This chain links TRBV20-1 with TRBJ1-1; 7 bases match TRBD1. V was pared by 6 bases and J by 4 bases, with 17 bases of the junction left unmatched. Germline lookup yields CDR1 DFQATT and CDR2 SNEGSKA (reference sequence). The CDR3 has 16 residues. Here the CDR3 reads CSAVQGPGRVGTEAFF. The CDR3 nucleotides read TGCAGTGCCGTACAGGGGCCAGGACGAGTAGGCACTGAAGCTTTCTTT.

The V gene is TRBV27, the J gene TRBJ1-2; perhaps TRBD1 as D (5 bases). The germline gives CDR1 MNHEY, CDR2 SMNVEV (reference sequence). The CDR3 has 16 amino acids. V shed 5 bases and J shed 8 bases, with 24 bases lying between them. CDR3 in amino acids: CASSPNRDRGREGYTF. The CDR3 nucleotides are TGTGCCAGCAGTCCCAACCGCGATCGGGGCAGGGAAGGCTACACCTTC.

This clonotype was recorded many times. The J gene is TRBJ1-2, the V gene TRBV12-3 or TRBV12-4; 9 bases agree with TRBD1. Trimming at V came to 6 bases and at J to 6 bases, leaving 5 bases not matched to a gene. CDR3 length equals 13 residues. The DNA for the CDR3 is TGTGCCAGCAGCCTACAGGGGGCTGATGGCTACACCTTC. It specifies CASSLQGADGYTF.

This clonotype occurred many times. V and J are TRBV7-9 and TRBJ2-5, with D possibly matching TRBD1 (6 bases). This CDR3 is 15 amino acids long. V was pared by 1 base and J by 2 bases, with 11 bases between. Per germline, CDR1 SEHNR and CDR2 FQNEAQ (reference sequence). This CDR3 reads CASSLGTEPQETQYF. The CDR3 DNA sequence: TGTGCCAGCAGCTTAGGGACAGAACCTCAAGAGACCCAGTACTTC.